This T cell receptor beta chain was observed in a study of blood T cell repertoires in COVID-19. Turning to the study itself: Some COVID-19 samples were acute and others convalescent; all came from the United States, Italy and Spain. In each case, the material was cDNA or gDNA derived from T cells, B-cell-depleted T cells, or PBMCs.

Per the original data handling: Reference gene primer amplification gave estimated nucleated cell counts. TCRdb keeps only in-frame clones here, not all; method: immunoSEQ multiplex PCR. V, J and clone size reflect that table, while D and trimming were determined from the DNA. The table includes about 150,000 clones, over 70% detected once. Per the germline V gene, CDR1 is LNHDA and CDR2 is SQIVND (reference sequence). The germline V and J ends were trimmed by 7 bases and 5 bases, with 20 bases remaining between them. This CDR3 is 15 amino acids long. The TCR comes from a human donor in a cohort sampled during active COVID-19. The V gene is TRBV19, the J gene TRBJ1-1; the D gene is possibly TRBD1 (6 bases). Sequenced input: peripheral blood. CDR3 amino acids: CASMQIYREGTEAFF. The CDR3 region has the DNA TGTGCCAGTATGCAGATCTACAGGGAAGGGACTGAAGCTTTCTTT.